This TCR beta chain came from a study of Ad26.COV2.S vaccination and SARS-CoV-2 variants. The wider study: The vaccine Ad26.COV2.S was put into the muscle once, or twice with 56 days between.

The data were produced by immunoSEQ multiplex PCR, yet TCRdb's version contains in-frame clones alone and is incomplete. The profile shows roughly 270,000 clones, about 87% of them singletons. Germline loops: CDR1 KGHSH, CDR2 LQKENI. V dropped 3 bases and J dropped 7 bases, with 9 bases sitting between them. The CDR3 runs 13 residues. Described treatment: about 20 received Ad26.COV2.S at low or high dose, single or two shots; 5 received placebo; per-sample allocation not given. The samples date from day 63 after the first vaccine or placebo injection. This TCR derives from a person between 18 and 59 years old who received the Ad26.COV2.S COVID-19 vaccine or a placebo. The chain recombines TRBV18 with TRBJ1-4; D not certain. The sample consisted of peripheral blood, taken in a trial of Ad26.COV2.S vaccine versus placebo. The CDR3: CASSPGGSEKLFF. CDR3 in DNA: TGTGCCAGCTCACCCGGTGGAAGTGAAAAACTGTTTTTT.